The 23 T cell receptor beta chains below come from one sample, sequenced in a study of Graves' ophthalmopathy and Graves' hyperthyroidism. For repertoire sequencing, the TCR beta CDR3 regions were amplified from RNA transcripts. First-round RT-PCR with HTBI primers preceded a second-round multiplex PCR. TCRdb called the multiplex PCR reads again in MiXCR, with one record for every CDR3 protein. The table shows 300,000 to 400,000 distinct CDR3 sequences, with 17% occurring only once. Sequencing used peripheral blood. The origin of the receptors is an adult man with Graves' ophthalmopathy.

The gene calls are TRBV6-8 and TRBJ2-7; tentative D call: TRBD1 (5 bases). Trimming pared 5 bases from V and 1 base from J, leaving 18 bases between. Germline values: CDR1 MNHGY, CDR2 SAAAGT. The CDR3 loop spans 16 amino acids. The CDR3 DNA reads as TGTGCCAGCAGTCCCGGTTTACAGGTGGATTCCTACGAGCAGTACTTC. Translating gives CASSPGLQVDSYEQYF.

There are a few counts of this clonotype. The chain joins TRBV5-1 to TRBJ2-3; 10 bases line up with TRBD2. CDR1 is SGHRS and CDR2 is YFSETQ in the germline V gene. This CDR3 has 20 amino acids. The junction had 20 bases not matched to a gene; V was cut back by 5 bases and J by 2 bases. Here the CDR3 reads CASSYNGLAATHVTTDTQYF. The CDR3 DNA sequence: TGCGCCAGCAGTTATAATGGACTAGCGGCAACGCATGTAACCACAGATACGCAGTATTTT. The variable domain in full, completed from reference TRBV5-1 and TRBJ2-3, reads KAGVTQTPRYLIKTRGQQVTLSCSPISGHRSVSWYQQTPGQGLQFLFEYFSETQRNKGNFPGRFSGRQFSNSRSEMNVSTLELGDSALYLCASSYNGLAATHVTTDTQYFGPGTRLTVL.

The chain links TRBV10-3 to TRBJ2-7; D possibly corresponds to TRBD2 (6 bases). Germline CDR1 ENHRY, CDR2 SYGVKD. This CDR3 region has 12 residues. Deletions cut 10 bases from V and 1 base from J, with 11 bases between. This CDR3 is CATRRGSYEQYF. Here the CDR3 DNA reads TGTGCCACTCGGCGGGGTTCCTACGAGCAGTACTTC.

There are many counts of this clonotype. The CDR3 region is CASSQGGTSGVGETQYF. The DNA of the CDR3 is TGCGCCAGCAGCCAAGGTGGAACTAGCGGGGTTGGGGAGACCCAGTACTTC. V is TRBV4-1 and J is TRBJ2-5, with 10 bases lining up with TRBD2. The CDR3 is made up of 17 amino acids. The ends lost 1 base at V and 5 bases at J; junction bases unmatched: 10. Germline V gene data show CDR1 as MGHRA and CDR2 as YSYEKL.

The chain is built from TRBV6-5 and TRBJ2-7; 7 bases agree with TRBD2. In germline, CDR1 is MNHEY, CDR2 SVGAGI. The CDR3 is 14 residues long. Trimming cost V 0 bases and J 4 bases; bases outside gene matches: 3. CDR3 DNA sequence: TGTGCCAGCAGTTACTCGAAGGGACTATACGAGCAGTACTTC. Amino acid sequence: CASSYSKGLYEQYF.

This clonotype was seen at least ten times. The V gene is TRBV30, the J gene TRBJ1-5; D remains unclear. V shed 2 bases and J shed 0 bases, with 8 bases lying between them. CDR1 and CDR2 from the germline V gene are GTSNPN and SVGIG (reference sequence). The length of the CDR3 is 14 residues. The CDR3 region is CAWSKGISNQPQHF. Written as DNA, the CDR3 is TGTGCCTGGAGTAAAGGCATTAGCAATCAGCCCCAGCATTTT.

This clonotype was seen at least ten times. This chain's CDR3 is CASSIKRSPNYGYTF. The CDR3 nucleotides are TGTGCCAGCAGCATTAAGAGATCCCCTAACTATGGCTACACCTTC. This chain joins TRBV7-3 and TRBJ1-2; D gene ambiguous. The germline V gene has CDR1 SGHTA and CDR2 FQGTGA. The CDR3 extends over 15 amino acids. Trimming took off 5 bases at V and 0 bases at J, with 13 bases between the two ends.

This clonotype was detected ten times or more. The rearrangement links TRBV4-3 to TRBJ1-5; D gene uncertain. This CDR3 is 16 amino acids long. V was trimmed by 2 bases and J by 2 bases, leaving 13 bases between them. The germline CDR1 and CDR2 sequences are LGHNA and YSLEER. CDR3 region: CASSQSFTVGNQPQHF. The DNA for the CDR3 is TGCGCCAGCAGCCAATCGTTCACAGTGGGCAATCAGCCCCAGCATTTT.

The gene calls are TRBV6-1 and TRBJ1-5, with D maybe TRBD1 (5 bases). This CDR3 contains 13 residues. The germline gives CDR1 MNHNS, CDR2 SASEGT. Between the trimmed V and J ends, which lost 3 bases and 10 bases, there was a span of 13 bases. The CDR3 DNA reads as TGTGCCAGCAGTGATTACGAGGGGAGCCCCCAGCATTTT. Protein product: CASSDYEGSPQHF.

At least ten counts were recorded for this clonotype. J is TRBJ2-7 and V is TRBV7-2, with 9 bases fitting TRBD1. The CDR3 extends over 15 amino acids. The V segment lost 1 base and the J segment 7 bases; nucleotides outside the gene matches: 8. Germline V CDR1 and CDR2: SGHTA, FQGNSA. The CDR3 loop reads CASSLGRTGAGEQYF. CDR3 DNA: TGTGCCAGCAGCTTAGGACGGACAGGGGCGGGAGAGCAGTACTTC.

In its sample, this clonotype was seen many times. J is TRBJ2-7 and V is TRBV11-1; D unresolved. This CDR3 contains 15 residues. The germline CDR1 and CDR2 sequences are SGHAT and FQDESV (reference sequence). V was pared by 1 base and J by 3 bases, with 13 bases between. The CDR3 sequence: CASSLGGRIVYEQYF. As DNA, the CDR3 is TGTGCCAGCAGCTTAGGAGGCAGGATCGTCTACGAGCAGTACTTC. Full variable domain (missing parts from reference TRBV11-1 and TRBJ2-7): EAEVAQSPRYKITEKSQAVAFWCDPISGHATLYWYRQILGQGPELLVQFQDESVVDDSQLPKDRFSAERLKGVDSTLKIQPAELGDSAMYLCASSLGGRIVYEQYFGPGTRLTVT.

Details on this clonotype: A junction boundary mismatches the germline segment, possibly from a read error. The chain recombines TRBV12-3 or TRBV12-4 with TRBJ1-6; D possibly corresponds to TRBD1 (6 bases). The length of the CDR3 is 14 residues. This CDR3 reads CAISLRTVSLPLHF. The DNA of the CDR3 is TGTGCCATCAGTTTGAGGACAGTTTCTTTACCCCTCCACTTT.

A word on this clonotype: One end of the junction varies from germline; a read error may be responsible. The chain has TRBV12-3 or TRBV12-4 and TRBJ1-3, with D tentatively TRBD1 (6 bases). The CDR3 is made up of 15 amino acids. CDR3 sequence (DNA): TGTGCCAGCAGTAATACGGTACAGGGTGGAAACACCATATCTTTT. The encoded protein is CASSNTVQGGNTISF.

The chain employs TRBV19 and TRBJ1-5, with 10 positions matching TRBD1. Trimming cost V 2 bases and J 7 bases; bases outside gene matches: 5. The germline CDR1 and CDR2 sequences are LNHDA and SQIVND (reference sequence). This CDR3 comprises 15 residues. CDR3: CASSIWTGGRQPQHF. The CDR3 region has the DNA TGTGCCAGTAGTATATGGACAGGGGGGAGGCAGCCCCAGCATTTT.

This clonotype has at least ten counts. The V call is TRBV28, the J call TRBJ2-7; 11 nucleotides align to TRBD2. The CDR3 is 14 residues long. The germline V gene encodes CDR1 MDHEN and CDR2 SYDVKM. Losses at the gene ends were 6 bases for V and 6 bases for J; bases not matched to a gene: 7. The CDR3 region has the DNA TGTGCCAGCAGATTAGCGGGGGGGTCTCCCGAGCAGTACTTC. This encodes CASRLAGGSPEQYF.

This clonotype appeared many times. The gene calls are TRBV20-1 and TRBJ1-5; D not resolved. This CDR3 has 13 residues. Germline V gene data show CDR1 as DFQATT and CDR2 as SNEGSKA (reference sequence). The V and J ends lost 6 bases and 2 bases respectively, with 11 bases between them. The CDR3 here is CSAIRLGNQPQHF. The CDR3 nucleotides are TGCAGTGCCATCCGATTGGGCAATCAGCCCCAGCATTTT.

This clonotype was counted ten times or more. This chain uses TRBV2 with TRBJ2-5, with D hard to call. Trimming took off 4 bases at V and 2 bases at J, with 8 bases between the two ends. The CDR3 length is 13 residues. In germline, CDR1 is SNHLY, CDR2 FYNNEI. CDR3 sequence: CASSGVRQETQYF. The CDR3 DNA follows: TGTGCCAGCAGTGGTGTCAGACAAGAGACCCAGTACTTC.

At least ten counts were recorded for this clonotype. This chain uses TRBV7-2 with TRBJ2-7; 8 nucleotides align to TRBD1. The CDR3 contains 17 residues. The junction had 17 bases not matched to a gene; V was cut back by 3 bases and J by 7 bases. The germline V gene has CDR1 SGHTA and CDR2 FQGNSA. The CDR3 region has the DNA TGTGCCAGCAGCTTGCGGAACAGGGGGATTTCATTCTTGGAGCAGTACTTC. Translating gives CASSLRNRGISFLEQYF.

This chain uses TRBV7-2 with TRBJ2-2; 7 bases are shared with TRBD1. The CDR3 totals 14 residues. Germline V lookup: CDR1 SGHTA, CDR2 FQGNSA. V dropped 0 bases and J dropped 6; count of bases not matched to a gene: 1. The CDR3 reads CASSLATGSGELFF. CDR3 coding DNA: TGTGCCAGCAGCTTAGCGACAGGGTCCGGGGAGCTGTTTTTT.

This clonotype was counted many times. V is TRBV2 and J is TRBJ1-1, with D possibly matching TRBD1 (5 bases). Germline lookup yields CDR1 SNHLY and CDR2 FYNNEI. CDR3 length: 13 amino acids. V lost 7 bases, J lost 1 base, and 10 bases lay in between. This CDR3 reads CASTLGENTEAFF. For the CDR3, the DNA is TGTGCCAGCACCCTGGGGGAGAACACTGAAGCTTTCTTT.

At least ten counts were recorded for this clonotype. V gene TRBV15 combines with J gene TRBJ1-5; weak D call: TRBD1 (6 bases). From germline, CDR1 is LNHNV and CDR2 YYDKDF (reference sequence). The CDR3 is 15 residues long. The germline V and J ends were trimmed by 1 base and 6 bases, with 13 bases remaining between them. The DNA of the CDR3 is TGTGCCACCAGCAGAGGAACACAGGGAGGTCAGCCCCAGCATTTT. This codes for CATSRGTQGGQPQHF.

Many counts were recorded for this clonotype. V is TRBV7-2 and J is TRBJ2-7; 8 nucleotides match TRBD1. The CDR3 has 13 amino acids. Germline CDR1 SGHTA, CDR2 FQGNSA. With 6 bases clipped from V and 7 bases from J, the junction kept 8 bases outside the gene matches. CDR3 sequence: CASRGQVVREQYF. As DNA, the CDR3 is TGTGCCAGCAGGGGACAGGTTGTGAGGGAGCAGTACTTC.

This clonotype was counted ten times or more. V usage is TRBV11-2 and J usage is TRBJ1-3; D is perhaps TRBD1 (5 bases). Germline lookup yields CDR1 SGHAT and CDR2 FQNNGV. Trimming left V 5 bases short and J 0 bases short, with 14 bases between. The CDR3 has 16 amino acids. The CDR3 DNA reads TGTGCCAGCAGCCCCTCCAGGGAGAGCTCTGGAAACACCATATATTTT. This codes for CASSPSRESSGNTIYF.